Described below is a single T cell receptor beta chain sequence and its context. Its antigen is not known. This CDR3 is built from 16 residues. V gave up 4 bases and J gave up 2 bases; unmatched junction bases: 4. The V gene's germline CDR1 is SGHTA and CDR2 FQGNSA. Profiling relied on immunoSEQ multiplex PCR, and the TCRdb table lists in-frame clones only, not all of them. The repertoire consists of 100,000 to 150,000 clones, with about 84% occurring once and the leading ten covering 2% to 2.5%. These data originate in a study of cytomegalovirus exposure and HLA in healthy donors. Study background: The roughly 670 first-cohort repertoires shared a platform with the approximately 110 validation repertoires, as reported in a later analysis.

General study results and limits: Most TCR sequences showed up rarely, but some public TCRs showed up in many donors.

This clonotype was sampled from a woman under 40 in good health and CMV-seronegative. The sample comprised PBMCs. The V call is TRBV7-2, the J call TRBJ2-1; 11 nucleotides line up with TRBD2. The CDR3, as DNA: TGTGCCAGCAGCTCGCAACTAGCGGGGGCCTACAATGAGCAGTTCTTC. Translation gives CASSSQLAGAYNEQFF.